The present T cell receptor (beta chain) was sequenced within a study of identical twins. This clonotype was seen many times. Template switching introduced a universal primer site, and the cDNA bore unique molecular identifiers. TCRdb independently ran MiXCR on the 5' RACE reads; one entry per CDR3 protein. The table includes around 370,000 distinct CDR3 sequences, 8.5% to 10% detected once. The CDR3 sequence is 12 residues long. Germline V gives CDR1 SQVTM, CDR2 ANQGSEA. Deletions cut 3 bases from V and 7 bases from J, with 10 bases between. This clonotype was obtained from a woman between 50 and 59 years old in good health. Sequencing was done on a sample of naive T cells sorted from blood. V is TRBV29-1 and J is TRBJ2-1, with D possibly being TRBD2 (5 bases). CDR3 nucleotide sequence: TGCAGCGTTGAGCAGGAGCGGAATGAGCAGTTCTTC. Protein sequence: CSVEQERNEQFF.